The 12 T cell receptor beta chains below were found in one sample sequenced in a study of T cells in Graves' hyperthyroidism and ophthalmopathy. Template material for amplifying TCR beta CDR3 regions consisted of RNA transcripts. HTBI primers were employed in a first-round RT-PCR of the TCR CDR3. One entry per CDR3 protein results from TCRdb running MiXCR on the multiplex PCR reads. The sample contains under 350,000 distinct CDR3 sequences, roughly a fifth of which appear only once. Input material: blood. All receptors come from a woman in her fifties or sixties with Graves' hyperthyroidism.

Many counts were recorded for this clonotype. The V call is TRBV20-1, the J call TRBJ1-5; D is uncertain. The CDR3 length is 12 residues. Germline CDR1 reads DFQATT; CDR2 reads SNEGSKA (reference sequence). The germline V and J ends were trimmed by 5 bases and 4 bases, with 9 bases remaining between them. The DNA of the CDR3 is TGCAGTGCTTCATGGGGTAATCAGCCCCAGCATTTT. Amino acids: CSASWGNQPQHF.

The CDR3 is CASSPIRQGNTEAFF. In DNA, the CDR3 is TGTGCCAGCAGCCCTATACGACAGGGAAATACTGAAGCTTTCTTT. This rearrangement joins TRBV11-1 to TRBJ1-1, with 7 bases lining up with TRBD1. The CDR3 length is 15 residues. V was pared by 5 bases and J by 5 bases, with 11 bases of the junction left unmatched. In germline, CDR1 is SGHAT, CDR2 FQDESV (reference sequence).

CDR3: CSATLAGMSNEQFF. Here the CDR3 DNA reads TGCAGTGCTACTCTAGCGGGGATGAGTAATGAGCAGTTCTTC. The chain joins TRBV20-1 to TRBJ2-1, with TRBD2 matching 9 bases. Trimming cost V 4 bases and J 7 bases; bases outside gene matches: 8. The CDR3 is made up of 14 amino acids. CDR1 DFQATT and CDR2 SNEGSKA come from the germline V gene (reference sequence).

This clonotype was detected ten times or more. This chain uses TRBV20-1 with TRBJ1-5; TRBD1 matches 8 bases. The CDR3 is made up of 12 amino acids. Germline V lookup: CDR1 DFQATT, CDR2 SNEGSKA (reference sequence). The junction had 5 bases not matched to a gene; V was cut back by 7 bases and J by 6 bases. The CDR3 region has the DNA TGCAGTGAGACAGGGGTGCGTCAGCCCCAGCATTTT. This codes for CSETGVRQPQHF.

At least ten counts were recorded for this clonotype. The chain has TRBV6-1 and TRBJ2-7; 9 bases map to TRBD1. The germline V gene encodes CDR1 MNHNS and CDR2 SASEGT. The CDR3 runs to 15 residues. Trimming took 4 bases from V and 0 from J; bases not matched to a gene: 4. CDR3 sequence: CASSAQGASSYEQYF. DNA for the CDR3: TGTGCCAGCAGTGCACAGGGGGCGAGCTCCTACGAGCAGTACTTC.

This clonotype was counted many times. This chain uses TRBV19 with TRBJ1-1; possible D gene TRBD1, 5 bases. Germline CDR1 is LNHDA and CDR2 is SQIVND (reference sequence). Trimming pared 5 bases from V and 0 bases from J, leaving 10 bases between. The CDR3 is 14 amino acids. The DNA of the CDR3 is TGTGCCAGTAGTGCGGGGCTGATGAACACTGAAGCTTTCTTT. As protein: CASSAGLMNTEAFF.

This clonotype was observed at least ten times. The chain recombines TRBV28 with TRBJ1-5; D remains ambiguous. Trimming removed 10 bases at V and 5 bases at J, with 18 bases between. This CDR3 is built from 14 residues. The germline V gene has CDR1 MDHEN and CDR2 SYDVKM. CDR3 nucleotides: TGTGCCACCCTTGGGGTTGGTCCCCATCAGCCCCAGCATTTT. It is translated as CATLGVGPHQPQHF.

This clonotype was counted ten times or more. This chain uses TRBV27 with TRBJ2-5; possible D gene TRBD2, 6 bases. The CDR3 contains 15 residues. V lost 3 bases and J 4 bases, leaving 15 bases between the germline ends. Germline V CDR1 and CDR2: MNHEY, SMNVEV (reference sequence). The CDR3 DNA sequence: TGTGCCAGCAGTTTTGTTGGAGGGATTGGAGAGACCCAGTACTTC. It encodes CASSFVGGIGETQYF.

This clonotype was picked up a small number of times. V usage is TRBV10-2 and J usage is TRBJ2-3; TRBD2 aligns across 7 bases. In germline, CDR1 is WSHSY, CDR2 SAAADI. V shed 6 bases, J shed 2 bases, and the junction held 2 bases outside the gene matches. This CDR3 region has 13 residues. The CDR3 DNA is TGCGCCAGCAGGGGAGGGGCCACAGATACGCAGTATTTT. Translating gives CASRGGATDTQYF.

This clonotype was observed a handful of times. This chain joins TRBV6-1 and TRBJ2-1; D is perhaps TRBD2 (6 bases). Germline lookup yields CDR1 MNHNS and CDR2 SASEGT. This CDR3 has 15 amino acids. Trimming left V 7 bases short and J 8 bases short, with 21 bases between. The CDR3 bases are TGTGCCAGCACCCCTTTGACCTCGGGGGTAGATGAGCAGTTCTTC. Its protein is CASTPLTSGVDEQFF.

This clonotype turned up a few times. V usage is TRBV7-9 and J usage is TRBJ1-3; D possibly corresponds to TRBD1 (5 bases). The CDR3 has 15 amino acids. Germline loops: CDR1 SEHNR, CDR2 FQNEAQ (reference sequence). Trimming stripped 1 base from V and 8 bases from J, with 15 bases between. The chain's CDR3 is CASSLVGATGDTIYF. The CDR3 nucleotides are TGTGCCAGCAGCTTAGTAGGGGCCACCGGCGACACCATATATTTT.

This clonotype was found a few times. The rearrangement joins TRBV7-9 to TRBJ2-1, with D perhaps TRBD2 (7 bases). CDR3 length: 17 amino acids. V dropped 9 bases and J dropped 7 bases, with 28 bases sitting between them. Germline assignment: CDR1 SEHNR and CDR2 FQNEAQ (reference sequence). CDR3 residues: CASSIGGPGGPGNEQFF. The CDR3 nucleotides are TGTGCCAGTAGTATCGGGGGCCCGGGAGGCCCAGGAAATGAGCAGTTCTTC.